This T cell receptor (beta chain) comes out of a study of Ad26.COV2.S vaccination and SARS-CoV-2 variants. Described treatment: some 19 received Ad26.COV2.S at low or high dose, single or two shots; about 5 received placebo; per-sample allocation not given. Repertoires come from day 63 after the first vaccine or placebo injection. This CDR3 has 13 residues. Germline assignment: CDR1 SGHVS and CDR2 FNYEAQ. Trimming took 7 bases from V and 1 from J, leaving 10 bases between them. Whole-study results and caveats: It was vaccine recipients, not placebo recipients, who had the higher spike-specific TCR breadth. Similar non-spike TCR breadth was observed in recipients of vaccine and of placebo.

To note about this clone: What it binds is unknown.

Data came from immunoSEQ multiplex PCR; TCRdb stores just in-frame clones and leaves some out. The sample has over 400,000 clones, about 90% seen once. The TCR originated in a person aged 18 to 65 who received the Ad26.COV2.S COVID-19 vaccine or a placebo. The chain employs TRBV7-6 and TRBJ1-1, with a weak D call TRBD1 (5 bases). The material was peripheral blood, obtained in a trial of Ad26.COV2.S vaccine versus placebo. The CDR3 is CASNQGENTEAFF. The CDR3 bases are TGTGCCAGCAATCAGGGCGAGAACACTGAAGCTTTCTTT.